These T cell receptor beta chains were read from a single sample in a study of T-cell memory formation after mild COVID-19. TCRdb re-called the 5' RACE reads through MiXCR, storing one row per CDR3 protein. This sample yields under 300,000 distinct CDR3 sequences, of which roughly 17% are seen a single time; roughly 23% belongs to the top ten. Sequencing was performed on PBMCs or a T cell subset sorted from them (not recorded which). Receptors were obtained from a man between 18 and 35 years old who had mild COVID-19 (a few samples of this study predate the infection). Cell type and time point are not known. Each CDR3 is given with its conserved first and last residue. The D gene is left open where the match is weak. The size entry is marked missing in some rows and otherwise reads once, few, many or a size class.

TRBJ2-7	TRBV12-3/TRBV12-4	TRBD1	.	TGTGCCAGCAGTCTTGCGGACAGGGGGAGTGGGTACGAGCAGTACTTC	CASSLADRGSGYEQYF
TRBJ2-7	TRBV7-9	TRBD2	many	TGTGCCAGCAGCCCTACCGGGGGGGCCGCCTACGAGCAGTACTTC	CASSPTGGAAYEQYF
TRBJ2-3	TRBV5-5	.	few	TGTGCCAGCAGCGTCTGGCGGGATACGCAGTATTTT	CASSVWRDTQYF
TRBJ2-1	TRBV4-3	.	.	TGCGCCAGCAGCCAAGATTTCCGGGTAGCGAAGAACAATGAGCAGTTCTTC	CASSQDFRVAKNNEQFF
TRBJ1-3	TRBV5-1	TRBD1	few	TGCGCCAGCAGCGACGGGACAGGAGACACCATATATTTT	CASSDGTGDTIYF
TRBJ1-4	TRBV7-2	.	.	TGTGCCAGCAGCCCGAGACCGGGGACCTCTCCTCAAAATGAAAAACTGTTTTTT	CASSPRPGTSPQNEKLFF
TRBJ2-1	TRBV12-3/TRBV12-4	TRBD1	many	TGTGCCAGCAGTCCAGGACCGGGACAGTACAATGAGCAGTTCTTC	CASSPGPGQYNEQFF
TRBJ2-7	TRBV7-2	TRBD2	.	TGTGCCAGCAGTAGTCAACGGGGGGGCAACGAGCAGTACTTC	CASSSQRGGNEQYF
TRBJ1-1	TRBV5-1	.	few	TGCGCCAGCAGCGTGACCGGGACGAACACTGAAGCTTTCTTT	CASSVTGTNTEAFF
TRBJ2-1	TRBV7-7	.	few	TGTGCTAGCAGCTTTGGCAGTATCAATGAGCAGTTCTTC	CASSFGSINEQFF
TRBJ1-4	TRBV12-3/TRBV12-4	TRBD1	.	TGTGCCAGCAGACCCGGGACAGGGGCTGAAAAACTGTTTTTT	CASRPGTGAEKLFF
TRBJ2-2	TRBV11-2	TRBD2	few	TGTGCCAGCAGCGGACTAGCGGGCCCCTCCGGGGAGCTGTTTTTT	CASSGLAGPSGELFF
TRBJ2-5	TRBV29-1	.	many	TGCAGCGTTGAGCCGCCTCAAGAGACCCAGTACTTC	CSVEPPQETQYF
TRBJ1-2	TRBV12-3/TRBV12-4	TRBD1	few	TGTGCCAGCAGTTTAGGTGACAGGGCTGCCTATGGCTACACCTTC	CASSLGDRAAYGYTF
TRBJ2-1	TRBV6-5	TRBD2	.	TGTGCCAGCAGTTACTCGAGTCTAGCGGGTTACAATGAGCAGTTCTTC	CASSYSSLAGYNEQFF
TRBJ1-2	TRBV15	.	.	TGTGCCACCGGGAGGGATAACTATGGCTACACCTTC	CATGRDNYGYTF
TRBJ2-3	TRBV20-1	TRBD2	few	TGCAGTGCTAGAGGGACTAGCGGGAGCACAGATACGCAGTATTTT	CSARGTSGSTDTQYF
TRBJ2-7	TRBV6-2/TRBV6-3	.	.	TGTGCCAGCAGTACCTTAGGACTGCCTCCATACGAGCAGTACTTC	CASSTLGLPPYEQYF
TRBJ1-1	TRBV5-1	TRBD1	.	TGCGCCAGCAGCTTTTACCTCGGGACAGGGGGCACTGAAGCTTTCTTT	CASSFYLGTGGTEAFF
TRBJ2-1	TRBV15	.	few	TGTGCCACCAGCAGAGATCATGGCGATGAGCAGTTCTTC	CATSRDHGDEQFF
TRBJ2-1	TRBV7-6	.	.	TGTGCCAGCAGCTATGCTCCTAATGAGCAGTTCTTC	CASSYAPNEQFF
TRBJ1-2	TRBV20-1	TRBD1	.	TGCAGTGCCCCCATAGGACAGGGGGCGGGTGGCTACACCTTC	CSAPIGQGAGGYTF
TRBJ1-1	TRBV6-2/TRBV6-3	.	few	TGTGCCAGCACCTGGACAGAAATGAACACTGAAGCTTTCTTT	CASTWTEMNTEAFF
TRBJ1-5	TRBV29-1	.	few	TGCAGCGTTGAGGAGGGGCAGGGTCAGCCCCAGCATTTT	CSVEEGQGQPQHF
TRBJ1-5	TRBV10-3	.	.	TGTGCCATCAGTGGGGAAGGGCAGCCCCAGCATTTT	CAISGEGQPQHF
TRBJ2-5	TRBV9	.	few	TGTGCCAGCAGCCGGACAAGCACAGAGACCCAGTACTTC	CASSRTSTETQYF
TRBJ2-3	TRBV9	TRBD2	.	TGTGCCAGCAGCGAGGGGATACTAGCGGGCCGACCCACAGATACGCAGTATTTT	CASSEGILAGRPTDTQYF
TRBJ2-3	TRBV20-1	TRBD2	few	TGCAGTGCCCACAGACTAGCGAGGAGCACAGATACGCAGTATTTT	CSAHRLARSTDTQYF
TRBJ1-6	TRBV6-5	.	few	TGTGCCAGCAGTTTCGACGAAGGGACGGGCAGGACCCTCCACTTT	CASSFDEGTGRTLHF
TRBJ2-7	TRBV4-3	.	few	TGCGCCAGCAGCCAAGAAGCCCAGGGTCGCTACGAGCAGTACTTC	CASSQEAQGRYEQYF
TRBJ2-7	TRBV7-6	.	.	TGTGCCAGCAGCTTAGCCTACAGAGAGCAGTACTTC	CASSLAYREQYF
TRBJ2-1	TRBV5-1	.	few	TGCGCCAGCAGCTTACTAACCTTCAATGAGCAGTTCTTC	CASSLLTFNEQFF
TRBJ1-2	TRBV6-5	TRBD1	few	TGTGCCAGCAGGCCCTTTACAGGGGGCTATGGCTACACCTTC	CASRPFTGGYGYTF
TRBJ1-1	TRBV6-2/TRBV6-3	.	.	TGTGCCAGCAGCCTACGGCTCGCCACTGAAGCTTTCTTT	CASSLRLATEAFF
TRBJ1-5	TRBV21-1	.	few	TGTGCCAGAGGGATTCAGGGGGAAAACCAGCCCCAGCATTTT	CARGIQGENQPQHF
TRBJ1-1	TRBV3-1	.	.	TGTGCCAGCAGCCAAGATCCGGGGACGGGAGCTTTCTTT	CASSQDPGTGAFF
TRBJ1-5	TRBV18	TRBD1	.	TGTGCCAGCTCCGGGACAGGGACGGGCCAGCCCCAGCATTTT	CASSGTGTGQPQHF
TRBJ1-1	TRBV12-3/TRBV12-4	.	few	TGTGCCAGCAGTTTTCGGGGCTATTTCGCTGAAGCTTTCTTT	CASSFRGYFAEAFF
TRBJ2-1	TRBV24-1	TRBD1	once	TGTGCCACCAGTCCCTCGGGGACAGGGTTTAATGAGCAGTTCTTC	CATSPSGTGFNEQFF
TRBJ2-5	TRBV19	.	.	TGTGCCAGTAGTATTACAGATATGGGGACCCAGTACTTC	CASSITDMGTQYF
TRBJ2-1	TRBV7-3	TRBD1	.	TGTGCCAGCAGTCAAGACAGGGGACCCTACAATGAGCAGTTCTTC	CASSQDRGPYNEQFF
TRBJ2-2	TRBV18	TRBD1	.	TGTGCCAGCTCACCCTCGACAGGGACGAACACCGGGGAGCTGTTTTTT	CASSPSTGTNTGELFF
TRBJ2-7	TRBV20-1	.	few	TGCAGTGCTTCGGTTGTGTCAGGAGGTGGCGAGCAGTACTTC	CSASVVSGGGEQYF
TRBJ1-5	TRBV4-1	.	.	TGCGCCAGCAGCCAAGAGGGGGGCAATCAGCCCCAGCATTTT	CASSQEGGNQPQHF
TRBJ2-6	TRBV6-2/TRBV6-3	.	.	TGTGCCAGCAGGCCCGGGAGATACTCTGGGGCCAACGTCCTGACTTTC	CASRPGRYSGANVLTF
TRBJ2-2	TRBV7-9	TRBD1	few	TGTGCCAGCAGCTTAGGCGACAGGGAGTCCGGGGAGCTGTTTTTT	CASSLGDRESGELFF
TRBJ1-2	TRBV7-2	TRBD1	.	TGTGCCAGCAGCCAGGGACAGATCCCCGGCTACACCTTC	CASSQGQIPGYTF
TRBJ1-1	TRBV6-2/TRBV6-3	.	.	TGTGCCAGTTTGGACCTACCCACTGAAGCTTTCTTT	CASLDLPTEAFF